The 25 T cell receptor beta chains below come from one sample, sequenced in a study of shared clonotypes between healthy human individuals. Repertoires were generated with immunoSEQ multiplex PCR, while TCRdb's copy carries only in-frame clones and drops some. This table has 2 million to 3 million clones, 93% appearing once. Input material: naive CD4+ T cells from PBMCs. The subset denotes: CD45RA+ positively selected. The receptors were sampled from a man younger than 30 in good health. Some clones in this sample may be carry-over from other donors' samples.

The chain recombines TRBV6-6 with TRBJ2-6; unclear D gene. V was pared by 2 bases and J by 5 bases, with 7 bases between. CDR3 size: 14 residues. CDR1 MNHNY and CDR2 SVGAGI come from the germline V gene (reference sequence). This chain's CDR3 is CASSYRVRANVLTF. The CDR3 DNA reads as TGTGCCAGCAGTTACAGGGTTAGGGCCAACGTCCTGACTTTC.

This chain uses TRBV28 with TRBJ2-5; D is possibly TRBD1 (6 bases). The germline V gene encodes CDR1 MDHEN and CDR2 SYDVKM. Trimming cost V 7 bases and J 7 bases, with 19 bases left between them. The length of the CDR3 is 14 residues. CDR3 DNA sequence: TGTGCCAGCACTTGGGTACAGGGTTTGGGGACCCAGTACTTC. It yields the protein CASTWVQGLGTQYF.

The chain joins TRBV5-1 to TRBJ1-5, with unresolved D. The CDR3 consists of 15 residues. Trimming shortened V by 0 bases and J by 3 bases, and 10 bases separated the two germline ends. The germline gives CDR1 SGHRS, CDR2 YFSETQ. The CDR3 DNA reads TGCGCCAGCAGCTTGGATGACGGAAACAATCAGCCCCAGCATTTT. It is translated as CASSLDDGNNQPQHF.

Notes on this clone: Other DNA sequences within the sample encode an identical CDR3. CDR3 sequence: CASSYGGSSYNEQFF. The CDR3 DNA sequence: TGTGCCAGCAGTTATGGGGGATCCTCCTACAATGAGCAGTTCTTC. The V call is TRBV6-5, the J call TRBJ2-1; either TRBD1 or TRBD2 may supply D (5 bases each). This CDR3 is 15 amino acids long. The ends were cut back, 3 bases at V and 0 bases at J, with 9 bases in the middle. Germline CDR1 is MNHEY and CDR2 is SVGAGI.

The rearrangement links TRBV5-1 to TRBJ2-3, with no clear D. The length of the CDR3 is 15 residues. Trimming shortened V by 0 bases and J by 2 bases, and 10 bases separated the two germline ends. Germline values: CDR1 SGHRS, CDR2 YFSETQ. The CDR3 sequence: CASSLGRPDTDTQYF. CDR3 in DNA: TGCGCCAGCAGCTTGGGGCGGCCAGACACAGATACGCAGTATTTT.

The chain is built from TRBV11-2 and TRBJ2-7, with 7 bases lining up with TRBD2. There are 19 residues in the CDR3. CDR1 SGHAT and CDR2 FQNNGV come from the germline V gene. V lost 6 bases and J lost 0; bases outside the gene matches: 20. The chain's CDR3 is CASRAPFIAGLLRSYEQYF. CDR3 coding DNA: TGTGCCAGCAGGGCCCCCTTTATAGCGGGCTTACTACGCTCCTACGAGCAGTACTTC.

The chain uses TRBV7-2 and TRBJ1-5, with D perhaps TRBD1 (5 bases). Trimming removed 2 bases at V and 5 bases at J, with 10 bases between. This CDR3 is built from 14 residues. CDR1 SGHTA and CDR2 FQGNSA come from the germline V gene. The CDR3 sequence is CASSLYRGDQPQHF. The CDR3 region has the DNA TGTGCCAGCAGCTTATATAGGGGAGATCAGCCCCAGCATTTT.

The chain recombines TRBV5-1 with TRBJ2-7; 12 bases align to TRBD2. Trimming took 4 bases from V and 5 from J; bases not matched to a gene: 7. Germline loops: CDR1 SGHRS, CDR2 YFSETQ. The CDR3 has 15 amino acids. The CDR3 DNA is TGCGCCAGCAGCCCTCGACTAGCGGGAGTCCACGAGCAGTACTTC. This encodes CASSPRLAGVHEQYF.

V and J are TRBV7-8 and TRBJ2-3; a possible D gene is TRBD2 (7 bases). From germline, CDR1 is SGHVS and CDR2 FQNEAQ. The CDR3 extends over 16 amino acids. V was shortened by 2 bases and J by 5 bases, with 17 bases between the two germline ends. CDR3 loop: CASSLSERGRGDTQYF. CDR3 in DNA: TGTGCCAGCAGCTTATCTGAAAGGGGGAGGGGAGATACGCAGTATTTT. Together with reference TRBV7-8 and TRBJ2-3, the CDR3 gives the full variable domain: GAGVSQSPRYKVAKRGQDVALRCDPISGHVSLFWYQQALGQGPEFLTYFQNEAQLDKSGLPSDRFFAERPEGSVSTLKIQRTQQEDSAVYLCASSLSERGRGDTQYFGPGTRLTVL.

The chain carries TRBV5-4 and TRBJ2-1; no firm D call. The germline V and J ends were trimmed by 2 bases and 7 bases, with 10 bases remaining between them. Germline V lookup: CDR1 SGHNT, CDR2 YYREEE (reference sequence). This CDR3 has 13 residues. The CDR3: CASSFDPWNEQFF. The CDR3, as DNA: TGTGCCAGCAGCTTTGACCCCTGGAATGAGCAGTTCTTC.

J is TRBJ2-7 and V is TRBV5-1; 8 nucleotides align to TRBD2. Trimming at V came to 4 bases and at J to 2 bases, leaving 11 bases not matched to a gene. Per the germline V gene, CDR1 is SGHRS and CDR2 is YFSETQ. The CDR3 sequence is 16 residues long. This chain's CDR3 is CASSPSPRGRPYEQYF. The CDR3, as DNA: TGCGCCAGCAGCCCCAGCCCCCGCGGGAGGCCCTACGAGCAGTACTTC.

The rearrangement uses TRBV7-9 and TRBJ2-7, with 7 nucleotides matching TRBD2. Germline V gene lookup returns CDR1 SEHNR and CDR2 FQNEAQ (reference sequence). The CDR3 covers 15 residues. The junction had 8 bases not matched to a gene; V was cut back by 5 bases and J by 1 base. CDR3 region: CASSPGGLGSYEQYF. The CDR3 bases are TGTGCCAGCAGCCCCGGGGGGTTGGGGTCCTACGAGCAGTACTTC.

This chain uses TRBV5-6 with TRBJ2-3; D is perhaps TRBD2 (5 bases). The ends were cut back, 4 bases at V and 5 bases at J, with 14 bases in the middle. Germline loops: CDR1 SGHDT, CDR2 YYEEEE. The CDR3 is 14 residues long. Here the CDR3 DNA reads TGTGCCAGCAGCCCCCATAGACGGGGAGATACGCAGTATTTT. As protein: CASSPHRRGDTQYF.

This clone was picked up one time. This chain links TRBV7-9 with TRBJ2-7; no reliable D call. The CDR3 loop spans 12 amino acids. Germline CDR1 SEHNR, CDR2 FQNEAQ (reference sequence). V was trimmed by 2 bases and J by 6 bases, leaving 8 bases between them. In DNA form, the CDR3 reads TGTGCCAGCAGCTTACAAAGAGGCGAGCAGTACTTC. It codes for CASSLQRGEQYF.

The chain recombines TRBV27 with TRBJ1-1, with D possibly being TRBD1 (6 bases). V was clipped by 5 bases and J by 1 base, with 14 bases between them. This CDR3 is built from 15 residues. Per the germline V gene, CDR1 is MNHEY and CDR2 is SMNVEV (reference sequence). The CDR3 region is CASSNWWGANTEAFF. The CDR3 DNA reads TGTGCCAGCAGTAATTGGTGGGGGGCGAACACTGAAGCTTTCTTT.

This chain uses TRBV9 with TRBJ2-3; D gene unclear. This CDR3 is 15 amino acids long. Deletions cut 0 bases from V and 2 bases from J, with 10 bases between. The germline V gene has CDR1 SGDLS and CDR2 YYNGEE. Here the CDR3 DNA reads TGTGCCAGCAGCGTAGGATCTCAACCCACAGATACGCAGTATTTT. It translates to CASSVGSQPTDTQYF.

J is TRBJ2-7 and V is TRBV19, with no clear D. Germline loops: CDR1 LNHDA, CDR2 SQIVND (reference sequence). The CDR3 has 12 residues. The germline V and J ends were trimmed by 5 bases and 5 bases, with 10 bases remaining between them. CDR3 sequence reads: CASSSVGDEQYF. The CDR3 DNA reads TGTGCCAGTAGTTCAGTAGGCGACGAGCAGTACTTC.

V and J are TRBV6-5 and TRBJ2-3; D is unresolved. The V end lost 6 bases, the J end lost 0 bases, and 13 bases lay between the germline ends. CDR1 and CDR2 from the germline V gene are MNHEY and SVGAGI. The CDR3 is 15 amino acids. CDR3 DNA sequence: TGTGCCAGCAGAACTAAACAGCGAAGCACAGATACGCAGTATTTT. This encodes CASRTKQRSTDTQYF.

This clone was counted a single time. The same CDR3 also results from other DNA sequences found in this sample. The V call is TRBV28, the J call TRBJ2-7; tentatively, D is TRBD1 (6 bases). The CDR3 is made up of 14 amino acids. Deletions cut 6 bases from V and 0 bases from J, with 12 bases between. Per germline, CDR1 MDHEN and CDR2 SYDVKM. CDR3: CASRSTGSSYEQYF. The DNA of the CDR3 is TGTGCCAGCAGGTCTACAGGGAGCTCCTACGAGCAGTACTTC.

The J gene is TRBJ1-5, the V gene TRBV5-6; D is unclear. Germline CDR1 SGHDT, CDR2 YYEEEE. Between the trimmed V and J ends, which lost 0 bases and 7 bases, there was a span of 11 bases. The CDR3 totals 14 residues. In DNA, the CDR3 is TGTGCCAGCAGCTTGGGCTTGGGAGAACAGCCCCAGCATTTT. This translates into CASSLGLGEQPQHF.

This rearrangement joins TRBV10-3 to TRBJ2-3, with 12 bases that match TRBD2. J gave up 1 base and V 0 bases, and 11 bases lay outside the gene matches. Germline V gives CDR1 ENHRY, CDR2 SYGVKD. CDR3 length equals 20 residues. The CDR3 here is CAISESKTSGRGYRTDTQYF. The CDR3 DNA is TGTGCCATCAGTGAGTCCAAGACTAGCGGGAGAGGATACCGCACAGATACGCAGTATTTT.

V is TRBV28 and J is TRBJ2-7; 10 nucleotides line up with TRBD1. V lost 3 bases and J lost 3; bases outside the gene matches: 11. CDR1 is MDHEN, CDR2 SYDVKM, per germline. The CDR3 is 17 amino acids. The DNA of the CDR3 is TGTGCCAGCAGTTTTCCCCGCTGGACAGGGGGGAACTACGAGCAGTACTTC. This sequence encodes CASSFPRWTGGNYEQYF. The full variable domain, with the rest looked up from reference TRBV28 and TRBJ2-7, is DVKVTQSSRYLVKRTGEKVFLECVQDMDHENMFWYRQDPGLGLRLIYFSYDVKMKEKGDIPEGYSVSREKKERFSLILESASTNQTSMYLCASSFPRWTGGNYEQYFGPGTRLTVT.

This chain uses TRBV2 with TRBJ2-4; possibly TRBD1 or TRBD2 for D (8 bases each). The CDR3 length is 17 residues. Germline values: CDR1 SNHLY, CDR2 FYNNEI. Trimming left V 7 bases short and J 0 bases short, with 19 bases between. This CDR3 is CASKDRVAGIAKNIQYF. In DNA form, the CDR3 reads TGTGCCAGCAAGGACAGGGTAGCGGGAATAGCCAAAAACATTCAGTACTTC.

The chain is built from TRBV10-1 and TRBJ2-7, with D maybe TRBD1 (6 bases). V was cut by 4 bases and J by 2 bases, with 15 bases left in between. Germline V lookup: CDR1 WNHNN, CDR2 SYGVQD (reference sequence). The CDR3 loop spans 15 amino acids. This CDR3 is CASSGPDSRPYEQYF. CDR3 nucleotides: TGCGCCAGCAGTGGACCGGACAGCCGCCCCTACGAGCAGTACTTC.

The chain employs TRBV14 and TRBJ1-1; D is uncertain. Germline values: CDR1 SGHDN, CDR2 FVKESK. V was shortened by 3 bases and J by 9 bases, with 14 bases between the two germline ends. This CDR3 is 13 amino acids long. CDR3 region: CASSHLGRPQAFF. In DNA form, the CDR3 reads TGTGCCAGCAGCCACCTCGGACGGCCCCAAGCTTTCTTT. The complete variable domain, with remaining parts taken from reference TRBV14 and TRBJ1-1, reads EAGVTQFPSHSVIEKGQTVTLRCDPISGHDNLYWYRRVMGKEIKFLLHFVKESKQDESGMPNNRFLAERTGGTYSTLKVQPAELEDSGVYFCASSHLGRPQAFFGQGTRLTVV.